This TCR beta chain was retrieved from a study of human thymus T cells. Assay: immunoSEQ multiplex PCR; the TCRdb copy retains only in-frame clones and omits some. The sample comprises some 120,000 clones, around 94% of which are singletons, and more than 0.02% rests with the top ten. The ends were cut back, 1 base at V and 8 bases at J, with 12 bases in the middle. The germline V gene encodes CDR1 SGHTS and CDR2 YDEGEE. The CDR3 sequence is 14 residues long. Surgeons resected thymus tissue during corrective heart surgery. The material sequenced was thymus tissue. V gene TRBV5-8 combines with J gene TRBJ2-2; unclear D gene. The TCR was taken from a boy under two years old with a congenital heart defect but otherwise immunologically healthy. CDR3 loop: CASSLRFVAGELFF. In nucleotides, the CDR3 is TGTGCCAGCAGCTTGAGATTTGTGGCTGGGGAGCTGTTTTTT.